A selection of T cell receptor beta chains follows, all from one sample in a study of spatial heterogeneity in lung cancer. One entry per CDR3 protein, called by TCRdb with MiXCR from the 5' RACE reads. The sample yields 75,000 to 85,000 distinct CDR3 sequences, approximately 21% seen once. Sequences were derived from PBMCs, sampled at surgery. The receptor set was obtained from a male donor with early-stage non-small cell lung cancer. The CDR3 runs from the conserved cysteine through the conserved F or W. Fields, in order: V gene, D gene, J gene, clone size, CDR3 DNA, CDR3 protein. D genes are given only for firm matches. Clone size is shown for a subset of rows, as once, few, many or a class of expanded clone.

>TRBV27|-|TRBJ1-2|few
TGTGCCAGCAGTTTAAATGCCGGAGATGGCTACACCTTC
CASSLNAGDGYTF
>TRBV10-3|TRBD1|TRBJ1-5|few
TGTGCCACCTCGGAGTTTGGTACAGGGGGCCTTCAGCCCCAGCATTTT
CATSEFGTGGLQPQHF
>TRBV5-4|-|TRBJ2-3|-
TGTGCCAGCAGCTTGGGCAGTCGGGGAGACACAGATACGCAGTATTTT
CASSLGSRGDTDTQYF
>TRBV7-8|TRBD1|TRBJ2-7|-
TGTGCCAGCAGCCCAGAGAGGGACAGGGGGTACGAGCAGTACTTC
CASSPERDRGYEQYF
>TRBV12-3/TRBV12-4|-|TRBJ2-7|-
TGTGCCAGCTCCCGGGACCTAATCTACGAGCAGTACTTC
CASSRDLIYEQYF
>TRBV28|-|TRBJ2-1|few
TGTGCCAGCAGTTTGTTAGGGGCGAGGGGTGAGCAGTTCTTC
CASSLLGARGEQFF
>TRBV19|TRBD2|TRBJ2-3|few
TGTGCCAGTAGTATAGATCGGGGGACTAGCGGGGAAGATACGCAGTATTTT
CASSIDRGTSGEDTQYF
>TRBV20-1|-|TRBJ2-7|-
TGCAGTGCTAGCATAGATGGGACTTTCGACTACGAGCAGAACTTC
CSASIDGTFDYEQNF
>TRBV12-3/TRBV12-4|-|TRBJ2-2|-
TGTGCCAGCAGCCCTTGGGGCGGAACCGGGGAGCTGTTTTTT
CASSPWGGTGELFF
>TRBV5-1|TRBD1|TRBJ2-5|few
TGCGCCAGCAGCTTGGAAACAGGGGATTCGGGGACCCAGTACTTC
CASSLETGDSGTQYF
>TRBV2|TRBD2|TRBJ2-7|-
TGTGCCAGCAGCCTTGGGACTAGTTTGGGCTACGAGCAGTACTTC
CASSLGTSLGYEQYF
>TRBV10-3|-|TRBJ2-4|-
TGTGCCATATCTGCGGCAACAACCAAAAACATTCAGTACTTC
CAISAATTKNIQYF
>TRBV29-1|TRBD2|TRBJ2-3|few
TGCAGCGTTGAAGTAGGGAGCGGGGGCACAGATACGCAGTATTTT
CSVEVGSGGTDTQYF
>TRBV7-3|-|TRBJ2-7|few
TGTGCCAGCAGCTTAACGGGCCAGGGGAGCCACGAGCAGTACTTC
CASSLTGQGSHEQYF
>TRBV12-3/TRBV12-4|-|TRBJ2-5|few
TGTGCCAGCAGAACGGACATTTTCGAGACCCAGTACTTC
CASRTDIFETQYF
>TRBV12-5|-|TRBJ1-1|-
TGTGCTAGTGGCCTGACAGAGAACACTGAAGCTTTCTTT
CASGLTENTEAFF
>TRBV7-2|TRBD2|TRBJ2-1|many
TGTGCCAGCAGCCCGGGGGGGCCGGGGAATGAGCAGTTCTTC
CASSPGGPGNEQFF
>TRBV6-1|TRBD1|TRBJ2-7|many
TGTGCCAGCAGTGACGGGACAGGGCCTTACGAGCAGTACTTC
CASSDGTGPYEQYF
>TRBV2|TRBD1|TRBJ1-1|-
TGTGCCAGCAAATCGGACAGGAATATGGCTGAAGCTTTCTTT
CASKSDRNMAEAFF
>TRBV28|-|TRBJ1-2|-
TGTGCCACCCAAGAGACCTCTAACTATGGCTACACCTTC
CATQETSNYGYTF
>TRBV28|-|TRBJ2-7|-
TGTGCCAGCAGTTTACAAGCAAGATACGAGCAGTACTTC
CASSLQARYEQYF
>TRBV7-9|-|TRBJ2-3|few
TGTGCCAGCAGCTTAGCGGGGCCAGATACGCAGTATTTT
CASSLAGPDTQYF
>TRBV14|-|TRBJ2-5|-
TGTGCCAGCAGTCGGACAGCTCAAGAGACCCAGTACTTC
CASSRTAQETQYF
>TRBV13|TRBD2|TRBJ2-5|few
TGTGCCAGCAGCTTCCGGGGGGTACTCCAAGAGACCCAGTACTTC
CASSFRGVLQETQYF
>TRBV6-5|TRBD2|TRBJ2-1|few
TGTGCCAGCACCTTTTTCGGCGGGAGGGAGTCGGAGCAGTTCTTC
CASTFFGGRESEQFF
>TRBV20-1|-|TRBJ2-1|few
TGCAGTGAAGCGTCGAGCTCCTACAATGAGCAGTTCTTC
CSEASSSYNEQFF
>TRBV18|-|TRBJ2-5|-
TGTGCCAGCGAAACAGGGATCCAAGAGACCCAGTACTTC
CASETGIQETQYF
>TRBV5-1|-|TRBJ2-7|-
TGCGCCAGCAGCCCGGATATACCCCTGGGGGCTGTCTCCTACGAGCAGTACTTC
CASSPDIPLGAVSYEQYF
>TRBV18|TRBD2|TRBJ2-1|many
TGTGCCAGCTCACCGCCGACCCCTAGCGGGGGGGCCTATGAGCAGTTCTTC
CASSPPTPSGGAYEQFF
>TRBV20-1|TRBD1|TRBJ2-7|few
TGCAGTGCTATGGGACAGTCCCTCTCCTACGAGCAGTACTTC
CSAMGQSLSYEQYF
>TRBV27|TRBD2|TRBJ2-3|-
TGTGCCAGCAGTTTTGGGCTAGCGGGGCAGGATACGCAGTATTTT
CASSFGLAGQDTQYF
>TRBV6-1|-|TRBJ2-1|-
TGTGCCACCAGCAAAGGTACAGCCGACAATGAGCAGTTCTTC
CATSKGTADNEQFF
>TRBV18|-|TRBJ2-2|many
TGTGCCAGCTCACCACGCGAGGGGAACACCGGGGAGCTGTTTTTT
CASSPREGNTGELFF